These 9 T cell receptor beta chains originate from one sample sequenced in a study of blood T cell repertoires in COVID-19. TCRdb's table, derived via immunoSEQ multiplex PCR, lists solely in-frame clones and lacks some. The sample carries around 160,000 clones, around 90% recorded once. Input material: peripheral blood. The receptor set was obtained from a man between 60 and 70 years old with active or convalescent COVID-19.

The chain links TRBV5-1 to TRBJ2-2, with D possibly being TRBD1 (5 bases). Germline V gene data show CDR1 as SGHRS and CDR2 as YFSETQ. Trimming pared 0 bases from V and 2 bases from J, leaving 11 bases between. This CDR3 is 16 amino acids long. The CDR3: CASSLEPQANTGELFF. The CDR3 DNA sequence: TGCGCCAGCAGCTTGGAACCACAGGCAAACACCGGGGAGCTGTTTTTT.

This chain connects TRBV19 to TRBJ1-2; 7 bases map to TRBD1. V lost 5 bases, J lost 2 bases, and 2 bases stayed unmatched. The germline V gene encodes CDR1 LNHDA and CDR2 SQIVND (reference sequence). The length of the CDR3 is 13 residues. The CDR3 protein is CASSRDRNYGYTF. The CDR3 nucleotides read TGTGCCAGTAGTCGGGACAGAAACTATGGCTACACCTTC.

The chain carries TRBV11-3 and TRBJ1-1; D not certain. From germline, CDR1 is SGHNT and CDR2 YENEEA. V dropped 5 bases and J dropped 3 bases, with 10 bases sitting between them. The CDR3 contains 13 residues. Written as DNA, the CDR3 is TGTGCCAGCAGCCTTCGCGAGGACACTGAAGCTTTCTTT. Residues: CASSLREDTEAFF. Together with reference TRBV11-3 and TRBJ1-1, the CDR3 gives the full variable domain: EAGVVQSPRYKIIEKKQPVAFWCNPISGHNTLYWYLQNLGQGPELLIRYENEEAVDDSQLPKDRFSAERLKGVDSTLKIQPAELGDSAVYLCASSLREDTEAFFGQGTRLTVV.

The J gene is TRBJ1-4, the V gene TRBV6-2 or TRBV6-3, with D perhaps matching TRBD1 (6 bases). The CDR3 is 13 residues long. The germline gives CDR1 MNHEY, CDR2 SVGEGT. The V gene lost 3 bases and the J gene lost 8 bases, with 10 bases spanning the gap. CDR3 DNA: TGTGCCAGCAGTTATTCAGGGGAGGAAAAACTGTTTTTT. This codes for CASSYSGEEKLFF.

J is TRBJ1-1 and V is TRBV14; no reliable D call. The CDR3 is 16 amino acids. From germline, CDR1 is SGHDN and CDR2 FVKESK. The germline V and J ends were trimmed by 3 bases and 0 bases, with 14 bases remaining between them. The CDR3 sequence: CASSHGIGRMNTEAFF. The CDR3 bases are TGTGCCAGCAGCCACGGGATCGGACGGATGAACACTGAAGCTTTCTTT. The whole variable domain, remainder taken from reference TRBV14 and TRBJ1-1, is EAGVTQFPSHSVIEKGQTVTLRCDPISGHDNLYWYRRVMGKEIKFLLHFVKESKQDESGMPNNRFLAERTGGTYSTLKVQPAELEDSGVYFCASSHGIGRMNTEAFFGQGTRLTVV.

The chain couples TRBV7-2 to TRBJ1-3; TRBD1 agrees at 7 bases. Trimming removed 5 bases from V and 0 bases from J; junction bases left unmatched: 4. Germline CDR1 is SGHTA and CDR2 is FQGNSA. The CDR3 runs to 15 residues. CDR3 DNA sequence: TGTGCCAGCAGCCCCAGGGGGGACTCTGGAAACACCATATATTTT. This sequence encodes CASSPRGDSGNTIYF.

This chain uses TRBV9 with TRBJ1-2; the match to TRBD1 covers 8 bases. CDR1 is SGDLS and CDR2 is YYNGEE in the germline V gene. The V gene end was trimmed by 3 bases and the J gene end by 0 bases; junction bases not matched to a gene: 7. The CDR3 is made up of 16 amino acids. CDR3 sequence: CASSGQGWKANYGYTF. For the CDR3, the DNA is TGTGCCAGCAGCGGACAGGGGTGGAAAGCTAACTATGGCTACACCTTC.

The CDR3 protein is CASRGSGRASHEQYF. The CDR3, as DNA: TGCGCCAGCAGGGGTAGCGGGAGGGCCAGCCACGAGCAGTACTTC. V gene TRBV10-2 combines with J gene TRBJ2-7, with 11 bases lining up with TRBD2. V was clipped by 6 bases and J by 5 bases; unmatched bases: 9. CDR3 length: 15 residues. Germline CDR1 WSHSY, CDR2 SAAADI.

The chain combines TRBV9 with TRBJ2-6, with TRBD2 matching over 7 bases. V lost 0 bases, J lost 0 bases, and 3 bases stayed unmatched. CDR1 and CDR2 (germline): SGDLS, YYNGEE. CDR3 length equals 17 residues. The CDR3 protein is CASSVAWGGSGANVLTF. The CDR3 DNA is TGTGCCAGCAGCGTAGCTTGGGGGGGCTCTGGGGCCAACGTCCTGACTTTC. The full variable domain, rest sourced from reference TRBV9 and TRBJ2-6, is DSGVTQTPKHLITATGQRVTLRCSPRSGDLSVYWYQQSLDQGLQFLIQYYNGEERAKGNILERFSAQQFPDLHSELNLSSLELGDSALYFCASSVAWGGSGANVLTFGAGSRLTVL.